Below, 25 T cell receptor beta chains from the same sample are listed, as sequenced in a study of regulatory T cells in long-lasting Graves disease. As for time point: newly diagnosed GD, antithyroid drugs for less than 3 months. Generation of the TCR library employed RNA extracted from PBMCs. CDR3 regions were amplified by Arm-PCR using iRepertoire HTBI primers to build TCR beta libraries. TCRdb itself ran the multiplex PCR reads through MiXCR, one entry per CDR3 protein. Among some 460,000 distinct CDR3 sequences listed, about 17% were seen once. This sample was shared with a second study, whose subject was T cells in Graves' hyperthyroidism and ophthalmopathy.

The sample in question was peripheral blood mononuclear cells (PBMCs), obtained at new diagnosis, from a patient treated with antithyroid drugs. The receptors shown here come from a man aged 40-49 years with Graves disease.

This clonotype was counted many times. The genes are TRBV20-1 and TRBJ1-6, with D unresolved. Trimming took 4 bases from V and 10 from J, leaving 14 bases between them. The germline V gene encodes CDR1 DFQATT and CDR2 SNEGSKA (reference sequence). The CDR3 covers 13 residues. The CDR3 is CSATARIESPLHF. The CDR3 DNA reads TGCAGTGCTACGGCCAGAATAGAATCACCCCTCCACTTT.

Many counts were recorded for this clonotype. The J gene is TRBJ2-7, the V gene TRBV12-3 or TRBV12-4; tentative D call: TRBD2 (6 bases). The CDR3 runs to 14 residues. Trimming removed 1 base at V and 5 bases at J, with 12 bases between. CDR3 region: CASSLGRGTHEQYF. The CDR3 DNA is TGTGCCAGCAGTTTAGGGCGGGGAACACACGAGCAGTACTTC.

A single count supports this clonotype. The CDR3 region is CSARDLGANVLTF. CDR3 nucleotide sequence: TGCAGTGCCAGGGATCTGGGGGCCAACGTCCTGACTTTC. The genes are TRBV20-1 and TRBJ2-6; a possible D gene is TRBD1 (5 bases). CDR1 and CDR2 from the germline V gene are DFQATT and SNEGSKA (reference sequence). The CDR3 consists of 13 residues. V gave up 6 bases and J gave up 4 bases, with 10 bases separating them.

This clonotype occurred many times. The rearrangement links TRBV6-1 to TRBJ2-5, with 8 nucleotides matching TRBD2. This CDR3 contains 15 residues. The germline gives CDR1 MNHNS, CDR2 SASEGT. Unmatched junction bases numbered 9, after V lost 6 bases and J lost 3 bases. CDR3 loop: CASRRAGAGEETQYF. CDR3 nucleotide sequence: TGTGCCAGCAGGAGAGCGGGAGCTGGGGAAGAGACCCAGTACTTC.

The table lists this clonotype with many counts. The rearrangement joins TRBV11-2 to TRBJ2-1, with D possibly matching TRBD2 (6 bases). Germline CDR1 reads SGHAT; CDR2 reads FQNNGV. This CDR3 has 15 residues. With 5 bases removed from V and 5 bases from J, the gap between germline ends came to 16 bases. The CDR3 DNA follows: TGTGCCAGCAGCCCGGACTATACGGAACACAATGAGCAGTTCTTC. Translation: CASSPDYTEHNEQFF.

V and J are TRBV2 and TRBJ2-2; no reliable D call. Trimming stripped 3 bases from V and 4 bases from J, with 6 bases between. Per germline, CDR1 SNHLY and CDR2 FYNNEI. There are 13 residues in the CDR3. The CDR3 protein is CASSDTGTGELFF. The CDR3 bases are TGTGCCAGCAGTGATACTGGCACCGGGGAGCTGTTTTTT.

This clonotype was seen ten or more times. This chain connects TRBV12-5 to TRBJ2-7; D is undetermined. V was pared by 5 bases and J by 3 bases, with 5 bases between. The germline V gene encodes CDR1 LGHNT and CDR2 FRNRAP. This CDR3 has 11 residues. The CDR3 DNA sequence: TGTGCTAGTGGTCTAAACTACGAGCAGTACTTC. Encoded protein: CASGLNYEQYF.

The V and J genes are TRBV29-1 and TRBJ2-7, with TRBD2 identical over 7 bases. The germline V gene has CDR1 SQVTM and CDR2 ANQGSEA. J was trimmed by 0 bases and V by 4 bases; bases with no gene match: 3. This CDR3 is built from 13 residues. For the CDR3, the DNA is TGCAGCGTTGGCTGGGGGGGCTCCTACGAGCAGTACTTC. It specifies CSVGWGGSYEQYF.

The V and J genes are TRBV9 and TRBJ2-3; D remains ambiguous. Germline V gives CDR1 SGDLS, CDR2 YYNGEE. Trimming shortened V by 0 bases and J by 6 bases, and 8 bases separated the two germline ends. The CDR3 has 13 residues. The CDR3 coding sequence is TGTGCCAGCAGCGTAGAGGCGCCGGATACGCAGTATTTT. It yields the protein CASSVEAPDTQYF.

The chain employs TRBV20-1 and TRBJ2-7; D may be TRBD1 or TRBD2 (5 bases each). Looked up from germline, CDR1 is DFQATT and CDR2 is SNEGSKA (reference sequence). This CDR3 comprises 12 residues. V was cut by 4 bases and J by 2 bases, with 9 bases left in between. The DNA of the CDR3 is TGCAGTGCTACAGGGAGCCCCTACGAGCAGTACTTC. It is translated as CSATGSPYEQYF.

There are many counts of this clonotype. The chain is built from TRBV28 and TRBJ2-4, with TRBD1 matching 7 bases. The V gene end was trimmed by 2 bases and the J gene end by 5 bases; junction bases not matched to a gene: 6. From germline, CDR1 is MDHEN and CDR2 SYDVKM. This CDR3 spans 15 amino acids. The CDR3 nucleotides read TGTGCCAGCAGTTTAGGATGGCAGGGGGAAAACATTCAGTACTTC. This translates into CASSLGWQGENIQYF.

In regard to this clonotype: Since a much larger clone is just one base distant, this may be a read error. The chain is built from TRBV7-9 and TRBJ2-7, with 7 bases matching TRBD1. From germline, CDR1 is SEHNR and CDR2 FQNEAQ (reference sequence). Losses at the gene ends were 3 bases for V and 7 bases for J; bases not matched to a gene: 9. This CDR3 has 14 amino acids. CDR3 coding DNA: TGTGCCAGCAGCTTCAGACAGGGCGACAATGAGCAGTACTTC. Amino acid sequence: CASSFRQGDNEQYF.

At least ten counts were recorded for this clonotype. This rearrangement joins TRBV29-1 to TRBJ2-7, with D hard to call. V was cut by 6 bases and J by 2 bases, with 11 bases left in between. This CDR3 has 12 residues. Germline CDR1 and CDR2: SQVTM and ANQGSEA. The CDR3: CSVGYGPYEQYF. As DNA, the CDR3 is TGCAGCGTCGGGTACGGTCCCTACGAGCAGTACTTC.

V gene TRBV28 combines with J gene TRBJ2-5; TRBD2 might be the D (6 bases). V gave up 1 base and J gave up 5 bases, with 11 bases separating them. The CDR3 has 14 residues. Germline loops: CDR1 MDHEN, CDR2 SYDVKM. Here the CDR3 reads CASSLSKGLETQYF. The CDR3 coding sequence is TGTGCCAGCAGTTTATCTAAGGGACTGGAGACCCAGTACTTC. Together with reference TRBV28 and TRBJ2-5, the CDR3 gives the full variable domain: DVKVTQSSRYLVKRTGEKVFLECVQDMDHENMFWYRQDPGLGLRLIYFSYDVKMKEKGDIPEGYSVSREKKERFSLILESASTNQTSMYLCASSLSKGLETQYFGPGTRLLVL.

Ten or more counts support this clonotype. The chain employs TRBV3-1 and TRBJ1-6; no firm D call. The CDR3 contains 14 residues. In germline, CDR1 is LGHDT, CDR2 YNNKEL (reference sequence). V lost 8 bases and J lost 3, with 11 bases in between. CDR3 bases: TGTGCCAGCGCACTCGGGAGCTATAATTCACCCCTCCACTTT. Translated: CASALGSYNSPLHF.

The table lists this clonotype with many counts. The chain uses TRBV12-3 or TRBV12-4 and TRBJ2-3; 10 bases line up with TRBD2. V lost 4 bases to trimming and J lost 9 bases; unmatched junction nucleotides: 10. The CDR3 consists of 15 residues. The CDR3 loop reads CASSSQTYSGGTQYF. The CDR3 DNA reads as TGTGCCAGCAGTTCCCAAACCTATAGCGGGGGGACGCAGTATTTT.

In its sample, this clonotype was seen a few times. V usage is TRBV16 and J usage is TRBJ2-2; TRBD1 is a possible D gene (6 bases). V lost 4 bases and J lost 0, with 15 bases in between. Looked up from germline, CDR1 is KGHSY and CDR2 is FQNENV. The CDR3 spans 17 residues. The CDR3: CASSPKGQLSNTGELFF. Here the CDR3 DNA reads TGTGCCAGCAGCCCAAAAGGACAGCTCTCGAACACCGGGGAGCTGTTTTTT.

In its sample, this clonotype was seen a few times. The chain employs TRBV19 and TRBJ2-3, with 7 bases that match TRBD2. This CDR3 has 14 residues. J lost 5 bases, V lost 6 bases, and 8 bases had no gene match. Germline V gene data show CDR1 as LNHDA and CDR2 as SQIVND (reference sequence). The CDR3 DNA reads as TGTGCCAGTAGCGGGCTTGGCGGGGGAGATACGCAGTATTTT. This encodes CASSGLGGGDTQYF.

This clonotype was counted ten times or more. The chain carries TRBV20-1 and TRBJ2-1, with TRBD2 as a possible D gene (5 bases). V lost 0 bases and J lost 1, with 13 bases in between. This CDR3 is built from 16 residues. Germline V lookup: CDR1 DFQATT, CDR2 SNEGSKA (reference sequence). Here the CDR3 DNA reads TGCAGTGCTAGAGATACCCGGACTGGATCCTACAATGAGCAGTTCTTC. It encodes CSARDTRTGSYNEQFF.

This clonotype showed up many times. This sequence joins TRBV9 and TRBJ2-5, with D uncertain. The CDR3 consists of 13 residues. The V end was cut by 0 bases, the J end by 4 bases, with 7 bases between. Germline CDR1 reads SGDLS; CDR2 reads YYNGEE. The CDR3 coding sequence is TGTGCCAGCAGCGTAGTAATTGGAGAGACCCAGTACTTC. Residues: CASSVVIGETQYF.

The V and J genes are TRBV19 and TRBJ2-1; TRBD2 matches at 9 bases. J gave up 6 bases and V 9 bases, and 6 bases lay outside the gene matches. Germline V gives CDR1 LNHDA, CDR2 SQIVND (reference sequence). The CDR3 extends over 13 amino acids. The CDR3 here is CASTSGRANEQFF. CDR3 DNA sequence: TGTGCCAGCACTAGCGGGCGGGCCAATGAGCAGTTCTTC. The full variable domain, its missing parts supplied by reference TRBV19 and TRBJ2-1, is DGGITQSPKYLFRKEGQNVTLSCEQNLNHDAMYWYRQDPGQGLRLIYYSQIVNDFQKGDIAEGYSVSREKKESFPLTVTSAQKNPTAFYLCASTSGRANEQFFGPGTRLTVL.

On this clonotype: This sequence is one base from a far larger clone and is likely a read error. V usage is TRBV11-2 and J usage is TRBJ2-4, with a possible D match to TRBD2 (6 bases). The length of the CDR3 is 15 residues. Germline values: CDR1 SGHAT, CDR2 FQNNGV. For the CDR3, the DNA is TGTGCCAGCAGCTTAAGGGGACTCTCTAGAGATGAGCAGTCCTTC. Amino acids: CASSLRGLSRDEQSF. The full variable domain, rest sourced from reference TRBV11-2 and TRBJ2-4, is EAGVAQSPRYKIIEKRQSVAFWCNPISGHATLYWYQQILGQGPKLLIQFQNNGVVDDSQLPKDRFSAERLKGVDSTLKIQPAKLEDSAVYLCASSLRGLSRDEQSFGAGTRLSVL.

The chain is built from TRBV12-3 or TRBV12-4 and TRBJ2-6, with unresolved D. There are 14 residues in the CDR3. Trimming left V 5 bases short and J 4 bases short, with 9 bases between. The CDR3 protein is CASSRRRGANVLTF. CDR3 DNA sequence: TGTGCCAGCAGTAGACGGCGGGGGGCCAACGTCCTGACTTTC.

The rearrangement links TRBV28 to TRBJ2-1, with 15 bases that match TRBD2. CDR1 is MDHEN, CDR2 SYDVKM, per germline. The junction had 5 bases not matched to a gene; V was cut back by 4 bases and J by 10 bases. There are 15 residues in the CDR3. As DNA, the CDR3 is TGTGCCAGCAGTTCCAGGACTAGCGGGAGGGCCGAGCAGTTCTTC. Amino acids: CASSSRTSGRAEQFF.

In this sample, this clonotype turned up many times. The chain links TRBV2 to TRBJ2-4; D unclear. CDR1 and CDR2 from the germline V gene are SNHLY and FYNNEI. The CDR3 length is 14 residues. V was shortened by 6 bases and J by 0 bases, with 9 bases between the two germline ends. Here the CDR3 DNA reads TGTGCCAGCAGACCCAGAGTAGCCAAAAACATTCAGTACTTC. Protein product: CASRPRVAKNIQYF.